These T cell receptor beta chains were read from a single sample in a study of cytomegalovirus exposure and HLA in healthy donors. Measured with immunoSEQ multiplex PCR; TCRdb has only the in-frame clones, and not every one. The sample shows some 130,000 clones, 84% of them seen only once. The sequenced material came from PBMCs. Every receptor here comes from a man in his forties or fifties in good health and CMV-seronegative. Both conserved end residues are part of each CDR3. A D gene is named only where the DNA matches it firmly.

J gene | D gene | V gene | CDR3 DNA | CDR3 protein
TRBJ1-1 | NA | TRBV14 | TGTGCCAGCAGCCAATACCACCTCCCGGGGTCCGGAGGCACTGAAGCTTTCTTT | CASSQYHLPGSGGTEAFF
TRBJ1-2 | NA | TRBV7-9 | TGTGCCAGCAGCTTAGGAGTCGACACCTATGGCTACACCTTC | CASSLGVDTYGYTF
TRBJ2-7 | TRBD1 | TRBV5-4 | TGTGCCAGCAGCTTGGGGGGACAGGGTAACGAGCAGTACTTC | CASSLGGQGNEQYF
TRBJ2-7 | TRBD2 | TRBV27 | TGTGCCAGCAGTCAAGGACTAGGGCACACCTACGAGCAGTACTTC | CASSQGLGHTYEQYF
TRBJ1-2 | TRBD1 | TRBV29-1 | TGCAGCGTTTACAGGGGAGGCTACACCTTC | CSVYRGGYTF
TRBJ1-6 | NA | TRBV5-1 | TGCGCCAGCAGCGCCTCAGAAGGAGTAGTATCACCCCTCCACTTT | CASSASEGVVSPLHF
TRBJ1-1 | NA | TRBV5-1 | TGCGCCAGCAGCTTGACTCGGGACACTGAAGCTTTCTTT | CASSLTRDTEAFF
TRBJ1-1 | NA | TRBV30 | TGTGCCTGGAGTGTATACAGGGTGAACACTGAAGCTTTCTTT | CAWSVYRVNTEAFF
TRBJ2-3 | NA | TRBV6-1 | TGTGCCAGCAGTGAACGGTCAGGCGATACGCAGTATTTT | CASSERSGDTQYF
TRBJ1-1 | NA | TRBV30 | TGTGCCTGGGGTAAACACTCCGTGAGGACTGAAGCTTTCTTT | CAWGKHSVRTEAFF
TRBJ2-7 | NA | TRBV19 | TGTGCCAGTAGTATAGATCTAGGGAGCTCCTCCTACGAGCAGTACTTC | CASSIDLGSSSYEQYF
TRBJ1-1 | NA | TRBV18 | TGTGCCAGCTCGCTTACAGAAGACACTGAAGCTTTCTTT | CASSLTEDTEAFF
TRBJ2-3 | TRBD2 | TRBV2 | TGTGCCAGCAGTACCTCGGGAGGAGTTGGTGATACGCAGTATTTT | CASSTSGGVGDTQYF
TRBJ1-2 | NA | TRBV11-2 | TGTGCCAGCAGCCAACAGGGCGATGGCTACACCTTC | CASSQQGDGYTF
TRBJ2-7 | NA | TRBV13 | TGTGCCAGCAGCTCACAGGGCGGGTACGAGCAGTACTTC | CASSSQGGYEQYF